This record covers a single TCR beta chain. The data originate from a study of blood T cell repertoires in COVID-19. Background on the study: Collection of acute and convalescent COVID-19 samples took place in the United States, Italy and Spain. Sample material is recorded as cDNA or gDNA derived from T cells, B-cell-depleted T cells, or PBMCs.

Original methodology: By means of reference gene primer amplification, nucleated cell counts were estimated. Using immunoSEQ multiplex PCR, the repertoire was profiled, and TCRdb retains in-frame clones only, with some absent. That table furnishes V, J and clone size, whereas the DNA furnished D and trimming. The sample contains about 180,000 clones, approximately 82% of which appear only once. There are 14 residues in the CDR3. From germline, CDR1 is MDHEN and CDR2 SYDVKM. V was pared by 2 bases and J by 4 bases, with 9 bases between. Sample: peripheral blood. The sequence was collected from a woman at least 80 years old with active or convalescent COVID-19. The V gene is TRBV28, the J gene TRBJ1-5; D is perhaps TRBD1 (5 bases). The CDR3 reads CASSLGGGNQPQHF. The CDR3 nucleotides are TGTGCCAGCAGTTTAGGGGGGGGAAATCAGCCCCAGCATTTT.